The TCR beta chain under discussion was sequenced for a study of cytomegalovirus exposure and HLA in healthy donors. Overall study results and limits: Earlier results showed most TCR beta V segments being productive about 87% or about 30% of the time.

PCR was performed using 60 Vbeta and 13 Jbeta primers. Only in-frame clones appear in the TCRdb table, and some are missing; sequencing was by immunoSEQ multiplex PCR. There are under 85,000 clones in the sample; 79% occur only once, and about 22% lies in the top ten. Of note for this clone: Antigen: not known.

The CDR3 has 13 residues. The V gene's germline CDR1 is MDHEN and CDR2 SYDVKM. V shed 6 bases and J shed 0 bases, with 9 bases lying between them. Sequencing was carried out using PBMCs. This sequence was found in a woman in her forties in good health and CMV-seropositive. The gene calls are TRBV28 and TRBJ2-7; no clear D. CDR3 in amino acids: CASRVPSSYEQYF. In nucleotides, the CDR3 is TGTGCCAGCAGGGTACCCAGCTCCTACGAGCAGTACTTC. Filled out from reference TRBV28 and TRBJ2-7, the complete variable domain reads DVKVTQSSRYLVKRTGEKVFLECVQDMDHENMFWYRQDPGLGLRLIYFSYDVKMKEKGDIPEGYSVSREKKERFSLILESASTNQTSMYLCASRVPSSYEQYFGPGTRLTVT.